The rows below give T cell receptor beta chains drawn from one sample of a study of brain T cells in children with intractable seizures. Assay used: immunoSEQ multiplex PCR; TCRdb lists only in-frame clones, some missing. The sample holds 62,000 or so clones; approximately 95% are singletons and the top ten take approximately 0.37%. The sample consisted of peripheral blood, taken at surgery. The receptor set was obtained from a boy under two years old with focal cortical dysplasia and intractable seizures. CDR3s include the opening cysteine and the closing phenylalanine or tryptophan. The D gene is left open where the match is weak. Some rows mark clone size as missing; the rest say once, few, many or name a class of expanded clone.

d_gene	j_gene	v_gene	abundance	CDR3nt	CDR3aa
-	TRBJ1-1	TRBV5-4	-	TGTGCCAGCAGCTTGAGGAGAGAGAAGAACACTGAAGCTTTCTTT	CASSLRREKNTEAFF
TRBD2	TRBJ2-1	TRBV19	-	TGTGCCAGTAGTATTGGGGCTAGCGGGAGGCCTAATGAGCAGTTCTTC	CASSIGASGRPNEQFF
-	TRBJ1-2	TRBV6-5	-	TGTGCCAGCAGACCAATGAATGGAGTCAACTATGGCTACACCTTC	CASRPMNGVNYGYTF
-	TRBJ1-5	TRBV5-8	-	TGTGCCAGCAGCTTGAACTGGGGGAGCAATCAGCCCCAGCATTTT	CASSLNWGSNQPQHF
TRBD2	TRBJ2-3	TRBV7-7	-	TGTGCCAGCAGCTTAGCGGGAGGGGCAGATACGCAGTATTTT	CASSLAGGADTQYF
-	TRBJ2-3	TRBV5-1	-	TGCGCCAGCAGCTTGGGACAGCCCACAGATACGCAGTATTTT	CASSLGQPTDTQYF
-	TRBJ1-3	TRBV2	-	TGTGCCAGCAGTGAACGGGGAGACACCATATATTTT	CASSERGDTIYF
-	TRBJ1-2	TRBV28	-	TGTGCCAGCAGTTTAATGGGCCTGGCCCATGGCTACACCTTC	CASSLMGLAHGYTF
TRBD2	TRBJ2-6	TRBV7-2	-	TGTGCCAGCAGCTTAGTCCCAGCGGGGAGAATCTCTGGGGCCAACGTCCTGACTTTC	CASSLVPAGRISGANVLTF
TRBD1	TRBJ2-7	TRBV7-2	-	TGTGCCAGCAGCAAATCCCGACAGGGGGCAGGGGAGCAGTACTTC	CASSKSRQGAGEQYF
-	TRBJ2-7	TRBV10-3	once	TGTGCCATCAGAAGGGAGGCCTACTACGAGCAGTACTTC	CAIRREAYYEQYF
-	TRBJ2-3	TRBV6-5	-	TGTGCCAGCCGGGTGATGGGGGGGCGCACAGATACGCAGTATTTT	CASRVMGGRTDTQYF
TRBD2	TRBJ2-1	TRBV19	-	TGTGCCAGTAGTATGGGACTAGCGGGTTGGGAGCAGTTCTTC	CASSMGLAGWEQFF
-	TRBJ1-2	TRBV19	-	TGTGCCAGTAGTATGAGTCAGATGGTGGGCTACACCTTC	CASSMSQMVGYTF
TRBD1	TRBJ2-7	TRBV9	-	TGTGCCAGCACCCCAATGCGTCGACGAACACAGGGGGAAGGCGAGCAGTACTTC	CASTPMRRRTQGEGEQYF
-	TRBJ2-2	TRBV11-2	-	TGTGCCAGCAGCTTGGGACCGAGGAACACCGGGGAGCTGTTTTTT	CASSLGPRNTGELFF
-	TRBJ2-1	TRBV4-2	-	TGTGCCAGCAGCCAAGTGGCCCGGGAGTACTACAATGAGCAGTTCTTC	CASSQVAREYYNEQFF
-	TRBJ1-1	TRBV9	-	TGTGCCAGCAGCGTAGCTCCTTGGGGGCGTACTGAAGCTTTCTTT	CASSVAPWGRTEAFF
-	TRBJ1-2	TRBV4-1	-	TGCGCCAGCAGCCAAAGACAGAAGAACTATGGCTACACCTTC	CASSQRQKNYGYTF
-	TRBJ2-2	TRBV9	-	TGTGCCAGCAGCCCCCGGGGGGGGGACAGCTACACCGGGGAGCTGTTTTTT	CASSPRGGDSYTGELFF
TRBD2	TRBJ2-5	TRBV5-6	-	TGTGCCAGCAGCTTAATACTAGCGGGGTACCAAGAGACCCAGTACTTC	CASSLILAGYQETQYF
TRBD1	TRBJ2-7	TRBV3-1/TRBV3-2	-	TGTGCCAGCAGCCCCCGGGACAGGGGACCCTACGAGCAGTACTTC	CASSPRDRGPYEQYF
TRBD2	TRBJ2-2	TRBV2	-	TGTGCCAGCACCGAAGCCCGGGGGGCCGGGGAGCTGTTTTTT	CASTEARGAGELFF
-	TRBJ2-7	TRBV27	-	TGTGCCAGCAGTTTAACGGGACGGGTCTCATACGAGCAGTACTTC	CASSLTGRVSYEQYF
TRBD2	TRBJ2-1	TRBV15	-	TGTGCCACCAGCGCCCGACTAGCGGGGGGGCTCAATGAGCAGTTCTTC	CATSARLAGGLNEQFF
-	TRBJ2-1	TRBV6-5	-	TGTGCCAGCAGTTACGTCGGGGCAAGCTCCTACAATGAGCAGTTCTTC	CASSYVGASSYNEQFF
TRBD2	TRBJ2-5	TRBV6-5	-	TGTGCCAGCAGTAGACTAGCGGGAAGAGAGACCCAGTACTTC	CASSRLAGRETQYF
-	TRBJ2-1	TRBV6-2/TRBV6-3	-	TGTGCCAGCAGCGCGACTAGTTTCAATGAGCAGTTCTTC	CASSATSFNEQFF
TRBD2	TRBJ2-5	TRBV9	once	TGTGCCAGCAGCCTAGCGGGAGCGAAAGAGACCCAGTACTTC	CASSLAGAKETQYF
-	TRBJ2-5	TRBV7-7	-	TGTGCCAGCAGCACAGAACCTGGACTCATCCCGAAAGAGACCCAGTACTTC	CASSTEPGLIPKETQYF
-	TRBJ1-1	TRBV7-9	-	TGTGCCAGCAGCAGCGACTGGAACACTGAAGCTTTCTTT	CASSSDWNTEAFF
-	TRBJ2-4	TRBV28	-	TGTGCCAGCAGCTCAGTTCGGGCGGGGGCCAAAAACATTCAGTACTTC	CASSSVRAGAKNIQYF
TRBD2	TRBJ2-1	TRBV7-9	-	TGTGCCAGCAGCTTAGGGACTAGCGGGACCAATGAGCAGTTCTTC	CASSLGTSGTNEQFF
-	TRBJ2-7	TRBV9	-	TGTGCCAGCAGCGTAGACGCAGGCTTCAGCTCCTACGAGCAGTACTTC	CASSVDAGFSSYEQYF
-	TRBJ1-1	TRBV19	-	TGTGCCAGTAGTATTTTGAACTTAAGACAGCTTAACACTGAAGCTTTCTTT	CASSILNLRQLNTEAFF
TRBD1	TRBJ2-7	TRBV12-3/TRBV12-4	-	TGTGCCAGCAGTTCAGACAGGGGAAGAAAGTACTTC	CASSSDRGRKYF
-	TRBJ1-2	TRBV12-3/TRBV12-4	-	TGTGCCAGCAGTTTTTCACAGACTGGCTACACCTTC	CASSFSQTGYTF